The sequence of this T cell receptor beta chain was determined in a study of shared T cell receptors in the human thymus. Sequenced by immunoSEQ multiplex PCR; TCRdb stores in-frame clones only, minus some. The sample holds 600,000 or so clones, more than 75% seen once. The CDR3 sequence is 17 residues long. CDR1 is SGDLS and CDR2 is YYNGEE in the germline V gene. Trimming cost V 3 bases and J 5 bases; bases outside gene matches: 15. A further study also used this sample, focusing on human thymus T cells.

This sequence originates from a boy under three years old with a congenital heart defect. The specimen was thymocytes. The genes are TRBV9 and TRBJ1-1; 8 positions agree with TRBD1. Here the CDR3 reads CASSGTKPQGAGTEAFF. DNA of the CDR3: TGTGCCAGCAGCGGAACCAAACCTCAGGGGGCGGGGACTGAAGCTTTCTTT.